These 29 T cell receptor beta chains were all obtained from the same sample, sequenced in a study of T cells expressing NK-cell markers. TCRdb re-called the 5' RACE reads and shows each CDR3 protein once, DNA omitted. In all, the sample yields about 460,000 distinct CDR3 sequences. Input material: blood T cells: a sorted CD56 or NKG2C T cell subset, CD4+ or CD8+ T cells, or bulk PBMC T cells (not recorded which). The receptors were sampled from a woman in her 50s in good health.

The CDR3 region is CASSGAGRPNDGYTF. The chain carries TRBV12-3 or TRBV12-4 and TRBJ1-2; the D call from TCRdb, TRBD1, cannot be confirmed without DNA. The CDR3 loop spans 15 amino acids.

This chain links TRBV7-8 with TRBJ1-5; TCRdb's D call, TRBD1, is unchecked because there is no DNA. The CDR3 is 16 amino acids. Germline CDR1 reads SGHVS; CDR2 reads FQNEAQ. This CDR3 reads CASSSPRQFGNQPQHF.

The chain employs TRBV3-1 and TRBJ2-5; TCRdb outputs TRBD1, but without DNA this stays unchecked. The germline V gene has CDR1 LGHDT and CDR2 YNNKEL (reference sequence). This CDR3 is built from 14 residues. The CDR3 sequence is CASSPRQGRETQYF.

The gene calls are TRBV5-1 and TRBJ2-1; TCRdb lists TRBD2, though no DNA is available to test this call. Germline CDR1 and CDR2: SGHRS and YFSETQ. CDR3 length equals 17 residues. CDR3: CASSLTSGRAAYNEQFF.

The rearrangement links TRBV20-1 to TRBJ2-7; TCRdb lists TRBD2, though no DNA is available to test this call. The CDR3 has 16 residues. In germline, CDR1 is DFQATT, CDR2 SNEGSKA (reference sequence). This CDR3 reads CSARKRSAGVNYEQYF.

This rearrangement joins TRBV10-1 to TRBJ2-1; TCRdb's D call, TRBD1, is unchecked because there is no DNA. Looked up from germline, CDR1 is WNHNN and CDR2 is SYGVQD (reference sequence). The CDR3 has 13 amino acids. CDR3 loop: CASRRQEGNEQFF.

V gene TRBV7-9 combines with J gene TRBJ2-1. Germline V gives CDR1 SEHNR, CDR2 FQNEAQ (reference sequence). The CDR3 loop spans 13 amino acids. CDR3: CASGGIVGNEQFF.

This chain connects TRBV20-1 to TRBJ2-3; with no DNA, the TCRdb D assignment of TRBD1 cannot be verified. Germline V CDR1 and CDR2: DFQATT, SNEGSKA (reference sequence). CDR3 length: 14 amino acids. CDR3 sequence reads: CSAIGGGEADTQYF.

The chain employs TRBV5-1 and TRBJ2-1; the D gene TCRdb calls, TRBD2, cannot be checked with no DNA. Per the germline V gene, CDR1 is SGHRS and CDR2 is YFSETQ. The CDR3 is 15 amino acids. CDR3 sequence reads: CASRTLAGGHNEQFF.

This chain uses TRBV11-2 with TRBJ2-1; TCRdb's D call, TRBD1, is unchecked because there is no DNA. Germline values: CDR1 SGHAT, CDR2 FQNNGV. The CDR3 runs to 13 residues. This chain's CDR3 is CASSDRTHNEQFF.

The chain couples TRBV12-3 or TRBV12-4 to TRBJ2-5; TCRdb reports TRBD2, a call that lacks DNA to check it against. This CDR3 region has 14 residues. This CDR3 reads CASSPRLAGETQYF.

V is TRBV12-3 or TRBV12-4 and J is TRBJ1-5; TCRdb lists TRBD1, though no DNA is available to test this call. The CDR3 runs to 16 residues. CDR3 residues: CASSPDLDSGNQPQHF.

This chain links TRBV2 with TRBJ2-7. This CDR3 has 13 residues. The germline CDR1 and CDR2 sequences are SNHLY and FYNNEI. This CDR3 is CASSEANFYEQYF.

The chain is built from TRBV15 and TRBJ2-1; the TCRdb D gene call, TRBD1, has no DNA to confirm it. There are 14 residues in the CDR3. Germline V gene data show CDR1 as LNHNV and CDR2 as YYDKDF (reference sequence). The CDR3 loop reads CATSMSGTYNEQFF.

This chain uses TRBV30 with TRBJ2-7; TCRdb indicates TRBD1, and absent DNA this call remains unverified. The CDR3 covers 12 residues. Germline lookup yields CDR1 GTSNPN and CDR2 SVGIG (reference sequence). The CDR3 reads CAWTRGQYEQYF.

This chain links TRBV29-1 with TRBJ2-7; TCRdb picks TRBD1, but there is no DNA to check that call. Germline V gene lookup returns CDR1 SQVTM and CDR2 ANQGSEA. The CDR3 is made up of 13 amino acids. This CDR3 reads CSVEEGWGDEQYF.

The CDR3 is CASSVQGGGRNEKLFF. V gene TRBV6-5 combines with J gene TRBJ1-4; absent DNA, TCRdb's TRBD1 call cannot be checked. Per the germline V gene, CDR1 is MNHEY and CDR2 is SVGAGI. CDR3 length: 16 residues.

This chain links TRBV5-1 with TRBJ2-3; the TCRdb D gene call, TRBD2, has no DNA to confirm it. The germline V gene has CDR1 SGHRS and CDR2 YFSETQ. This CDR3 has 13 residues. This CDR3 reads CASRALGTDTQYF.

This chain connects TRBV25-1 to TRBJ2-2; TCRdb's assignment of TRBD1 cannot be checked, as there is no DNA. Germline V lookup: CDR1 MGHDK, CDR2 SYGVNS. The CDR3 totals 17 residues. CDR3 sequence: CASSEVRIGGYTGELFF.

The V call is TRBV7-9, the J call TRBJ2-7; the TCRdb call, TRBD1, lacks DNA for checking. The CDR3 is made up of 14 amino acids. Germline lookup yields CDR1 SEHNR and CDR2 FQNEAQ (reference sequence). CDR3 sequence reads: CASSSLSGAYEQYF.

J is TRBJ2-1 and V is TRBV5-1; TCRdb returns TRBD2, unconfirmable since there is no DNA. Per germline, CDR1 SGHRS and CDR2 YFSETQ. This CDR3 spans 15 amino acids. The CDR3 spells CASRLAGGGSNEQFF.

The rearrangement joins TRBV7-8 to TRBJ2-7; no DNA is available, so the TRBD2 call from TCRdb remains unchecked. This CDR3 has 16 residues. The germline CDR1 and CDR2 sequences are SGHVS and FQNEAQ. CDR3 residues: CASSPVESGRAIEQYF. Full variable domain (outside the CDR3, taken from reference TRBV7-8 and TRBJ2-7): GAGVSQSPRYKVAKRGQDVALRCDPISGHVSLFWYQQALGQGPEFLTYFQNEAQLDKSGLPSDRFFAERPEGSVSTLKIQRTQQEDSAVYLCASSPVESGRAIEQYFGPGTRLTVT.

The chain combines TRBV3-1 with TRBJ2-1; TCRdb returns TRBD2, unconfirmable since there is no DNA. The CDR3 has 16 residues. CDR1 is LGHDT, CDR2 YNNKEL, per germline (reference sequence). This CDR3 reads CASSDKVQRAYNEQFF.

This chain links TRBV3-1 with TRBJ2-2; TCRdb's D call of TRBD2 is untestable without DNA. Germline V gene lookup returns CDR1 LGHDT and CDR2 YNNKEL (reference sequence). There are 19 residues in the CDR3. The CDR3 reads CASSQGLAGIGSNTGELFF. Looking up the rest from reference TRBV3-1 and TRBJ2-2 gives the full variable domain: DTAVSQTPKYLVTQMGNDKSIKCEQNLGHDTMYWYKQDSKKFLKIMFSYNNKELIINETVPNRFSPKSPDKAHLNLHINSLELGDSAVYFCASSQGLAGIGSNTGELFFGEGSRLTVL.

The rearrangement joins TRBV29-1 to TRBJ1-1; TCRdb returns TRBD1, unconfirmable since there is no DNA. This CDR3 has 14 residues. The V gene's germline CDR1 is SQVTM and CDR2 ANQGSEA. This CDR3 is CSSGTGRMFTEAFF.

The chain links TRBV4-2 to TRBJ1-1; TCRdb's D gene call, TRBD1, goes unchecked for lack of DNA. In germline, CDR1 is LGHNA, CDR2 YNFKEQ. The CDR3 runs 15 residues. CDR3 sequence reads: CASSQEGTKNTEAFF.

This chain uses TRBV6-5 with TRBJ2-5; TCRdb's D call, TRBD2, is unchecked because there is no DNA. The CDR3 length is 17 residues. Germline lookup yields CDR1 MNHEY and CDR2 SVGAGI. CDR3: CASSYSKLAGAQETQYF.

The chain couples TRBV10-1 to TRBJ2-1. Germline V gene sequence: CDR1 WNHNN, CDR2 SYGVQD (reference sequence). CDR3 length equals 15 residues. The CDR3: CASSEATASYGEQFF.

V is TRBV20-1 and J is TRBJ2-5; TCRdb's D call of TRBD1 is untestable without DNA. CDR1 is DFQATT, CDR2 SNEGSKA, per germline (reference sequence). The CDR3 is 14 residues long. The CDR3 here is CSASDRGLGETQYF.